A single sample gave rise to the 21 T cell receptor beta chains below, sequenced in a study of regulatory dendritic cells for organ transplantation. Profiling relied on immunoSEQ multiplex PCR, and the TCRdb table lists in-frame clones only, not all of them. Of 30,000 to 40,000 clones listed, 85% to 95% are singletons. The sample taken for sequencing was naive CD8+ T cells from blood. Indicated subset: CD45RA+ naive T cells. The receptors here all came from a human donor in good health.

This sequence joins TRBV4-1 and TRBJ2-7; TRBD1 agrees at 7 bases. Looked up from germline, CDR1 is MGHRA and CDR2 is YSYEKL. V lost 1 base and J lost 0; bases outside the gene matches: 3. This CDR3 has 15 residues. The CDR3 sequence is CASSQGDSSSYEQYF. In DNA form, the CDR3 reads TGCGCCAGCAGCCAAGGGGACAGTAGCTCCTACGAGCAGTACTTC.

This clone was detected once. Additional DNA sequences in this sample encode the identical CDR3. The chain is built from TRBV27 and TRBJ1-5; D unresolved. CDR3 length: 13 residues. Trimming took 2 bases from V and 0 from J, leaving 2 bases between them. Germline lookup yields CDR1 MNHEY and CDR2 SMNVEV (reference sequence). Here the CDR3 reads CASSLGSNQPQHF. DNA for the CDR3: TGTGCCAGCAGTTTAGGTAGCAATCAGCCCCAGCATTTT.

CDR3 sequence: CASSQESVQGADTGELFF. The CDR3 DNA follows: TGCGCCAGCAGCCAAGAAAGTGTACAGGGGGCGGACACCGGGGAGCTGTTTTTT. The chain combines TRBV4-3 with TRBJ2-2; TRBD1 aligns across 9 bases. Germline CDR1 LGHNA, CDR2 YSLEER. The J segment lost 3 bases and the V segment lost 0 bases, leaving 8 bases of the junction unmatched. The CDR3 runs 18 residues.

This chain links TRBV7-9 with TRBJ1-1, with D perhaps matching TRBD1 (5 bases). V lost 2 bases to trimming and J lost 0 bases, with 7 bases between them. This CDR3 is built from 14 residues. The germline V gene encodes CDR1 SEHNR and CDR2 FQNEAQ (reference sequence). CDR3 coding DNA: TGTGCCAGCAGCTTAACAGGAATGAACACTGAAGCTTTCTTT. Translated, it gives CASSLTGMNTEAFF.

The rearrangement joins TRBV29-1 to TRBJ1-1; D perhaps matches TRBD1 (5 bases). Trimming stripped 5 bases from V and 4 bases from J, with 14 bases between. The CDR3 loop spans 13 amino acids. CDR1 and CDR2 from the germline V gene are SQVTM and ANQGSEA. CDR3 loop: CSVNGARGTEAFF. In nucleotides, the CDR3 is TGCAGCGTTAATGGGGCGCGGGGCACTGAAGCTTTCTTT.

This clone was detected only a few times. The chain has TRBV7-9 and TRBJ1-1; TRBD1 matches at 8 bases. V trimming: 5 bases; J trimming: 11 bases; junction bases outside the gene matches: 4. The CDR3 totals 11 residues. CDR1 is SEHNR and CDR2 is FQNEAQ in the germline V gene (reference sequence). The CDR3 DNA reads as TGTGCCAGCAGCCGCAGGGACAGGGCTTTCTTT. It yields the protein CASSRRDRAFF.

In this sample, this clone turned up a few times. The chain combines TRBV6-1 with TRBJ2-3, with 11 bases aligning to TRBD2. Germline CDR1 MNHNS, CDR2 SASEGT. Germline trimming cut 8 bases from V and 2 bases from J; bases unmatched to any gene: 3. There are 14 residues in the CDR3. The CDR3, as DNA: TGTGCCAGCCCGACTAGCGGGGACACAGATACGCAGTATTTT. This codes for CASPTSGDTDTQYF.

V and J are TRBV7-6 and TRBJ1-2; 9 bases agree with TRBD1. The V gene's germline CDR1 is SGHVS and CDR2 FNYEAQ. The CDR3 consists of 14 residues. V was pared by 5 bases and J by 6 bases, with 7 bases of the junction left unmatched. DNA of the CDR3: TGTGCCAGCAGCAGCCGGGACAGGGCGAATGGCTACACCTTC. Its translation is CASSSRDRANGYTF.

The V gene is TRBV29-1, the J gene TRBJ1-2; D not resolved. Germline CDR1 SQVTM, CDR2 ANQGSEA. This CDR3 spans 11 amino acids. V lost 4 bases, J lost 1 base, and 4 bases lay in between. The CDR3 DNA follows: TGCAGCGTTGGGGATAACTATGGCTACACCTTC. This translates into CSVGDNYGYTF.

J is TRBJ2-2 and V is TRBV6-5; TRBD1 matches 8 bases. J lost 5 bases, V lost 1 base, and 3 bases had no gene match. The CDR3 has 15 amino acids. CDR1 MNHEY and CDR2 SVGAGI come from the germline V gene. The CDR3: CASSYYTGGTGELFF. CDR3 nucleotides: TGTGCCAGCAGTTACTATACAGGGGGGACCGGGGAGCTGTTTTTT.

The V gene is TRBV2, the J gene TRBJ2-1; D might be TRBD1 (6 bases). The CDR3 loop spans 18 amino acids. V lost 4 bases and J 4 bases, leaving 23 bases between the germline ends. Germline V CDR1 and CDR2: SNHLY, FYNNEI. Here the CDR3 reads CASSVEPHGTRRYNEQFF. The DNA for the CDR3 is TGTGCCAGCAGTGTTGAACCCCACGGGACAAGGCGGTACAATGAGCAGTTCTTC.

The CDR3 region has the DNA TGTGCCAGCAGCCACGGACTAGCTGAGTACAATGAGCAGTTCTTC. Protein: CASSHGLAEYNEQFF. This chain uses TRBV9 with TRBJ2-1; TRBD2 agrees at 8 bases. V was pared by 4 bases and J by 4 bases, with 7 bases of the junction left unmatched. Germline V gives CDR1 SGDLS, CDR2 YYNGEE. The CDR3 is 15 amino acids.

V and J are TRBV6-1 and TRBJ2-7; D ambiguous. The V and J ends lost 7 bases and 2 bases respectively, with 15 bases between them. The CDR3 covers 14 residues. The V gene's germline CDR1 is MNHNS and CDR2 SASEGT. The CDR3 coding sequence is TGTGCCAGCAATGTGAATAGGGTACCCTACGAGCAGTACTTC. It specifies CASNVNRVPYEQYF.

The chain combines TRBV6-5 with TRBJ2-7; D unclear. The CDR3 has 11 amino acids. V was shortened by 4 bases and J by 4 bases, with 5 bases between the two germline ends. Germline CDR1 reads MNHEY; CDR2 reads SVGAGI. The CDR3 loop reads CASSFGYEQYF. DNA for the CDR3: TGTGCCAGCAGTTTCGGATACGAGCAGTACTTC.

V usage is TRBV7-6 and J usage is TRBJ2-7, with D unresolved. The CDR3 spans 15 residues. Germline V gene lookup returns CDR1 SGHVS and CDR2 FNYEAQ. Between the trimmed V and J ends, which lost 1 base and 7 bases, there was a span of 17 bases. CDR3 nucleotides: TGTGCCAGCAGCTTAGGGTCCGGGCCCGTGGGGGAGCAGTACTTC. It translates to CASSLGSGPVGEQYF.

V usage is TRBV4-3 and J usage is TRBJ2-5; possibly TRBD1 or TRBD2 for D (6 bases each). There are 18 residues in the CDR3. Trimming stripped 0 bases from V and 7 bases from J, with 24 bases between. CDR1 and CDR2 (germline): LGHNA, YSLEER. CDR3 loop: CASSQDLKKRGARGTQYF. DNA of the CDR3: TGCGCCAGCAGCCAAGATTTGAAGAAAAGGGGGGCTCGTGGGACCCAGTACTTC.

CDR3 residues: CASSGQQGATYGYTF. The CDR3 bases are TGTGCCAGCAGCGGCCAACAGGGAGCCACCTATGGCTACACCTTC. V is TRBV9 and J is TRBJ1-2; perhaps TRBD1 as D (6 bases). Trimming stripped 3 bases from V and 4 bases from J, with 16 bases between. There are 15 residues in the CDR3. CDR1 is SGDLS, CDR2 YYNGEE, per germline.

Here the CDR3 reads CASSQVAGYSTDTQYF. The CDR3 DNA sequence: TGCGCCAGCAGCCAAGTGGCAGGGTATAGCACAGATACGCAGTATTTT. V is TRBV4-1 and J is TRBJ2-3; D perhaps matches TRBD1 (5 bases). The CDR3 runs to 16 residues. The germline V and J ends were trimmed by 1 base and 0 bases, with 11 bases remaining between them. CDR1 and CDR2 (germline): MGHRA, YSYEKL.

The rearrangement joins TRBV9 to TRBJ2-5; 9 nucleotides align to TRBD2. This CDR3 spans 15 amino acids. CDR1 SGDLS and CDR2 YYNGEE come from the germline V gene. The trim removed 0 bases at V and 4 bases at J, leaving 4 bases unmatched. The CDR3 coding sequence is TGTGCCAGCAGCGTAGAAGGAGCGGGGGGAGAGACCCAGTACTTC. Its translation is CASSVEGAGGETQYF.

V is TRBV9 and J is TRBJ2-7; 11 bases line up with TRBD2. Germline values: CDR1 SGDLS, CDR2 YYNGEE. With V trimmed by 4 bases and J by 4 bases, 7 bases remained unmatched. The CDR3 contains 15 residues. CDR3 region: CASSREASGRYEQYF. CDR3 in DNA: TGTGCCAGCAGCAGAGAGGCTAGCGGGAGGTACGAGCAGTACTTC.

The V and J genes are TRBV19 and TRBJ1-1, with D unresolved. The CDR3 totals 13 residues. Germline values: CDR1 LNHDA, CDR2 SQIVND (reference sequence). Trimming shortened V by 7 bases and J by 4 bases, and 13 bases separated the two germline ends. CDR3 in amino acids: CASTTGGSTEAFF. As DNA, the CDR3 is TGTGCCAGTACTACTGGTGGAAGCACTGAAGCTTTCTTT. Complete variable domain (other parts from reference TRBV19 and TRBJ1-1): DGGITQSPKYLFRKEGQNVTLSCEQNLNHDAMYWYRQDPGQGLRLIYYSQIVNDFQKGDIAEGYSVSREKKESFPLTVTSAQKNPTAFYLCASTTGGSTEAFFGQGTRLTVV.